The present TCR beta chain was sequenced within a study of long-term antiretroviral therapy in people with HIV (dated by TCRdb to between 2021 and 2024). Describing the broader study: The earliest samples were collected about a decade before the 2015 WHO recommendation for immediate ART, when ART was typically delayed until CD4 counts fell. No cross-contamination during QIAcube processing was shown when test extractions of a monoclonal T-cell line were performed alongside about 30 polyclonal samples. Of the 25 to 30 participants with HIV, 10 to 11 were female. A retrospective serial study tested whether ART initiation and durable HIV suppression were associated with changes in peripheral blood TRB repertoire composition and diversity. From some 28 adults with confirmed HIV infection, the cohort provided approximately 190 cryopreserved PBMC samples, gathered serially across a mean of approximately six years (range 1-12).

The immunoSEQ hsTCRB v3.0 assay was used at survey level resolution to sequence the TRB variable region. TRB sequencing targeted a depth of about 40,000-55,000 T-cell genomes per sample. Pooled TRB libraries were sequenced on an Illumina MiSeq with a v3 150-cycle kit. The authors processed their data as follows. Repertoire analysis ran in R within a reproducible Nextflow workflow covering QC, data transformation and analysis. LymphoSeq2, an R package for exploring AIRR-Seq data, was used to implement the custom analyses. Several samples that yielded fewer than 5000 total TRB sequences were excluded, so that 188 HIV repertoires were analyzed. Of the 188 retained HIV repertoires, roughly 61 were collected before and around 130 after ART initiation. Each repertoire was downsampled to 5000 TRB nucleotide sequences, and summary statistics were averaged across 100 downsampling iterations. Only TRB sequences with CDR3 regions of at least seven amino acids were retained for analysis. Two measures captured diversity: a Shannon entropy-derived clonality score and the Gini coefficient. In repertoire networks, the top 5000 CDR3 amino acid sequences were linked whenever an edit distance of one separated two sequences. GLIPH2 predicted antigen specificity groups and MHC restriction for TRB CDR3 amino acid sequences. To flag known CMV, EBV, HIV or tissue antigen associations, CDR3 amino acid sequences were matched against VDJdb and McPAS-TCR. Pre-ART, post-ART and control groups were compared with Wilcoxon signed-rank tests and Holm-Bonferroni correction. This immuneACCESS table, as held by TCRdb, lists in-frame sequences with V and J called but not all clones. Of the missing ones, under half trace to an unresolved V gene in checked studies; the others have no known cause. Clone size and the V and J calls come from that table; the DNA yielded D and trimming. A total of over 30,000 clones appear in this sample, roughly three quarters of them only once. Clones ranked in the top ten supply approximately 3.2% of the sample.

To be included, a participant needed at least one PBMC sample from before ART initiation plus at least two post-ART samples. Treatment was received in the United States of America by all participants with HIV. Before DNA extraction, cryopreserved samples of roughly 0.9-11 million PBMC were thawed and then washed. At the time of the earliest PBMC sample, participants with HIV were aged between about 23 and 54 years. Per participant, PBMC samples came from 1-4 timepoints prior to ART initiation and 2-8 timepoints following ART initiation, for a median of 7 samples. Serial HIV viral load, CD4+ T-cell count, ART history and demographic data were obtained for every participant. A Qiagen kit on a QIAcube was used to extract genomic DNA from unsorted PBMC, with samples processed in batches of 12. Overall results and qualifications from the work: Expanded TRB clones identified before ART initiation dominated the repertoire at all time points, although this dominance fluctuated and declined in many PLHIV after ART. No data were available on ART adherence, viral resistance or therapy changes, limiting inferences about post-ART repertoire changes. Because pre-ART samples had limited cell numbers, unsorted PBMC were profiled rather than sorted CD4+ and CD8+ T cells. HIV repertoires had narrower CDR3 length ranges than controls, and the network structure suggested an antigen-experienced repertoire that shifted only slightly toward naive after ART. Limited PBMC availability meant only the TCR beta chain was sequenced, without alpha chain pairing. A significant increase in TRB diversity was found to be associated with ART initiation, although TRB diversity was observed to remain significantly below that of transplant donor controls even after long-term ART. Samples dated from the mid-2000s to the late 2010s, and the ART regimens used may be less effective than current ones.

Taken from cysteine to phenylalanine, the CDR3 has 15 residues. Only the CDR3 part of the read is kept: 45 bases, read in frame from the first base. From V the trimming removes 4 bases and from J it removes 3 bases, while the gene matches leave 8 bases of the junction unaccounted for. Reading the germline V gene gives CDR1 MDHEN and CDR2 SYDVKM. This clone was observed a single time. No antigen is known for it. Within one base of it there is no much larger clone, and no base qualities were kept. The starting material was unsorted PBMCs, obtained 1.9 years after starting antiretroviral therapy. The TCR sequence derives from a young man with HIV. Recombination connected TRBV28 to TRBJ1-1, with 7 bases aligning to TRBD1. Read as DNA, the sequence is TGTGCCAGCAGTTCAACCGGGACAGCCTACACTGAAGCTTTCTTT. Its protein product is CASSSTGTAYTEAFF.